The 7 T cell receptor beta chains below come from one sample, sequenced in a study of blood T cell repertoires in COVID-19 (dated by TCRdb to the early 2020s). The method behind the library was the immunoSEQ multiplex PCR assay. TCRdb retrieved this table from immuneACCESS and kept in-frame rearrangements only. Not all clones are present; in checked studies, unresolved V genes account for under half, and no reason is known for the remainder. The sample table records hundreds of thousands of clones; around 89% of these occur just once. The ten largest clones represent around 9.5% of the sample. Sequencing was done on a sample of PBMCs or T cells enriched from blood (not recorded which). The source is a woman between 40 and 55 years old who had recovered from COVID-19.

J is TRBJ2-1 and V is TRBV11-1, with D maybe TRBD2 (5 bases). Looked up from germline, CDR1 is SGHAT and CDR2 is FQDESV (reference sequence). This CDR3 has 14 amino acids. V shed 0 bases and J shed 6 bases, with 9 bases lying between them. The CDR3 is CASSLASGLNEQFF. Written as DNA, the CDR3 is TGTGCCAGCAGCTTAGCCTCTGGACTCAATGAGCAGTTCTTC.

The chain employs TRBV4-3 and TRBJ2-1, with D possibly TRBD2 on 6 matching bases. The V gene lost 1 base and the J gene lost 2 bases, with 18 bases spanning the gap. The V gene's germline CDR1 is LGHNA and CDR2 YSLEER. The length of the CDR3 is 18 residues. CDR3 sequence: CASSQGGVADSTYNEQFF. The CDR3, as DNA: TGCGCCAGCAGCCAAGGGGGGGTAGCAGACAGCACCTACAATGAGCAGTTCTTC.

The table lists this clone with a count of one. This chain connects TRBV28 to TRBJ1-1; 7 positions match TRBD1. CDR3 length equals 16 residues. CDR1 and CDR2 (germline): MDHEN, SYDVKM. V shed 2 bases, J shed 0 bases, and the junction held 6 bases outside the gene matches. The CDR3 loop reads CASSLRGRPMNTEAFF. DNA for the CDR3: TGTGCCAGCAGTTTAAGGGGGCGCCCCATGAACACTGAAGCTTTCTTT.

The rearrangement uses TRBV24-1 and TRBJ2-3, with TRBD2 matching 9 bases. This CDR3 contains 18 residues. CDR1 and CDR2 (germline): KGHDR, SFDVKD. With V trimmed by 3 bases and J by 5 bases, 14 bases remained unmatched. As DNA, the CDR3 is TGTGCCACCAGTGATGCAAGACTAGCGGATAACCAACTAGATACGCAGTATTTT. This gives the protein CATSDARLADNQLDTQYF.

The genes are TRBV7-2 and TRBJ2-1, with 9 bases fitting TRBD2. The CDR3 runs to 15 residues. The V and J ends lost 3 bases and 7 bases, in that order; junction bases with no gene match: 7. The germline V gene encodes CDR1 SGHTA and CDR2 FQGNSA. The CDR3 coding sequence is TGTGCCAGCAGCTTCGTAGCGGGGGCCCTAAATGAGCAGTTCTTC. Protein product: CASSFVAGALNEQFF.

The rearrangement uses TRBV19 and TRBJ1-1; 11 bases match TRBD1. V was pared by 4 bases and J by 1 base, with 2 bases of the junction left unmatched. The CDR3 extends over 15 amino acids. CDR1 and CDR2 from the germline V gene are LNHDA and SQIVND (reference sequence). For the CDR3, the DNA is TGTGCCAGTAGTAGGACAGGGGGCTCGAACACTGAAGCTTTCTTT. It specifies CASSRTGGSNTEAFF.

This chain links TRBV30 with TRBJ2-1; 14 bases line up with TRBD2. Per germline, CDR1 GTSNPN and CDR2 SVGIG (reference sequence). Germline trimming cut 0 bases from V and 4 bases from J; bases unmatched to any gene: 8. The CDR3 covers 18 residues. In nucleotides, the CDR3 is TGTGCCTGGAGTGTAGCCGGACTAGCGGGAGGCTCTTACAATGAGCAGTTCTTC. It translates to CAWSVAGLAGGSYNEQFF.